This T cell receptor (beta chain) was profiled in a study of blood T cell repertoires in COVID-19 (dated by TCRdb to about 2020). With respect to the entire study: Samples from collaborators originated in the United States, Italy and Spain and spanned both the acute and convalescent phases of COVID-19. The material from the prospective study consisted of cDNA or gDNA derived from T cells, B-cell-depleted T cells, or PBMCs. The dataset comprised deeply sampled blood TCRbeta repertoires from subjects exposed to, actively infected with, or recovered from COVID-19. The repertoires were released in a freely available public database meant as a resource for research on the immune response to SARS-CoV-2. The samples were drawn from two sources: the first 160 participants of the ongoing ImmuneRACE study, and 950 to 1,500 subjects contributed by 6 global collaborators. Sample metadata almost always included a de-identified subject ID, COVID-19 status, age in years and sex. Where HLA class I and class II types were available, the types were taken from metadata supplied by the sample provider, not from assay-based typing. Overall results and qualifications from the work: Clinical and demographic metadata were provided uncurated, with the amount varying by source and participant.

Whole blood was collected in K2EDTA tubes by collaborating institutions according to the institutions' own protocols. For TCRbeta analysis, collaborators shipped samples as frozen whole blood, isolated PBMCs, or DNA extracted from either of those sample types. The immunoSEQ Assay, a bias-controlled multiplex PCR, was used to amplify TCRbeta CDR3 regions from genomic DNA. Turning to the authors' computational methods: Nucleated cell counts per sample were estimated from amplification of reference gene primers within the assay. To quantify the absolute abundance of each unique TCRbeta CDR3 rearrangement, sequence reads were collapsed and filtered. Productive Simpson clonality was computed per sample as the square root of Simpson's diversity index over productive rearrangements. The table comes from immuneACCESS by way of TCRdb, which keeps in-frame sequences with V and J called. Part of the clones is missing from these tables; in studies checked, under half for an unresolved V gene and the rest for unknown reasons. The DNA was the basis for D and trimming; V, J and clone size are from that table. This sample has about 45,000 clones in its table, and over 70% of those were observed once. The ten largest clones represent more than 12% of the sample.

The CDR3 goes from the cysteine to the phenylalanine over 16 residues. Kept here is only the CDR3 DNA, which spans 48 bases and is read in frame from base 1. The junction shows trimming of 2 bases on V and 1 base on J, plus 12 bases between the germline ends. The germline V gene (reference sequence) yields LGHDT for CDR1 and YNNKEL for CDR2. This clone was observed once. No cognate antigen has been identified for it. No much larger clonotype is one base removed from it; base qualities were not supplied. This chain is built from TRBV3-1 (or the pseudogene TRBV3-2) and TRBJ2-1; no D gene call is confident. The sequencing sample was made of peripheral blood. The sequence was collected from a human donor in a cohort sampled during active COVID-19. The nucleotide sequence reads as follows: TGTGCCAGCAGCCAAATCGGTAGAGGTTCCTACAATGAGCAGTTCTTC. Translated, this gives CASSQIGRGSYNEQFF.